Reported below is one TCR beta chain. The target antigen is unknown. The J segment lost 0 bases and the V segment lost 7 bases, leaving 8 bases of the junction unmatched. The CDR3 spans 15 residues. Germline CDR1 reads DFQATT; CDR2 reads SNEGSKA (reference sequence). The record originates from a study of T-cell memory formation after mild COVID-19. The study's findings and limits: Some SARS-CoV-2-responding clones were already detected in memory before infection.

From the 5' RACE reads, TCRdb called clonotypes with MiXCR, one entry per CDR3 protein. The sample includes approximately 290,000 distinct CDR3 sequences, more than 15% seen only once; the top ten take roughly 22%. This TCR derives from a man aged 18-30 years who had mild COVID-19 (a few samples of this study predate the infection). Cell type and time point are not known. J is TRBJ2-3 and V is TRBV20-1; 9 nucleotides agree with TRBD2. Sequencing was carried out using PBMCs or a T cell subset sorted from them (not recorded which). The CDR3 sequence is CSGFRGGASTDTQYF. The CDR3 nucleotides are TGCAGTGGATTTCGCGGGGGGGCGAGCACAGATACGCAGTATTTT.